The 5 T cell receptor beta chains presented below share a single source sample, sequenced in a study of control samples from healthy donors and cancer patients. The method was immunoSEQ multiplex PCR; TCRdb's version includes in-frame clones alone and lacks a portion of them. This sample has roughly 130,000 clones; about 93% occur once, and the top ten carry around 1.8%. Sequenced material: PBMCs. These TCRs come from a man aged 50-60 years with head and neck cancer.

This clone was found a few times. This chain uses TRBV7-6 with TRBJ1-5; 7 nucleotides align to TRBD1. After removal of 5 bases from V and 12 bases from J, the junction contained 13 bases not matched to a gene. The CDR3 totals 14 residues. The germline gives CDR1 SGHVS, CDR2 FNYEAQ. The CDR3 DNA reads as TGTGCCAGCAGCCCATCGACAGGGAGCCCAAACCAGCATTTT. This codes for CASSPSTGSPNQHF.

This clone appeared a single time. V gene TRBV7-2 combines with J gene TRBJ2-3; maybe TRBD2 (7 bases). V was shortened by 2 bases and J by 0 bases, with 12 bases between the two germline ends. The CDR3 runs 16 residues. Germline CDR1 SGHTA, CDR2 FQGNSA. In DNA form, the CDR3 reads TGTGCCAGCAGCTTAAGGGGGGGCGGTAGCACAGATACGCAGTATTTT. It is translated as CASSLRGGGSTDTQYF.

The count of this clone is one. The junction departs from the called germline gene at one end, perhaps through a read error. The rearrangement links TRBV12-3 or TRBV12-4 to TRBJ2-7; possible D gene TRBD2, 5 bases. The CDR3 consists of 13 residues. As DNA, the CDR3 is TGTGCCAGCAGTTTAGCGCTGGGAGCGCGGGCGGACTTC. Amino acids: CASSLALGARADF.

V is TRBV7-2 and J is TRBJ2-7; 8 bases match TRBD2. Germline assignment: CDR1 SGHTA and CDR2 FQGNSA. Trimming removed 1 base from V and 2 bases from J; junction bases left unmatched: 7. The CDR3 contains 16 residues. Here the CDR3 DNA reads TGTGCCAGCAGCTTAGGGGGCGGGGGGACTCCCTACGAGCAGTACTTC. This translates into CASSLGGGGTPYEQYF.

J is TRBJ2-5 and V is TRBV11-1, with TRBD1 matching 10 bases. Germline assignment: CDR1 SGHAT and CDR2 FQDESV (reference sequence). The CDR3 sequence is 15 residues long. V lost 6 bases, J lost 5 bases, and 9 bases stayed unmatched. In DNA form, the CDR3 reads TGTGCCAGCAGGGGGGGACAGGGGTTCGGTGAGACCCAGTACTTC. This codes for CASRGGQGFGETQYF.